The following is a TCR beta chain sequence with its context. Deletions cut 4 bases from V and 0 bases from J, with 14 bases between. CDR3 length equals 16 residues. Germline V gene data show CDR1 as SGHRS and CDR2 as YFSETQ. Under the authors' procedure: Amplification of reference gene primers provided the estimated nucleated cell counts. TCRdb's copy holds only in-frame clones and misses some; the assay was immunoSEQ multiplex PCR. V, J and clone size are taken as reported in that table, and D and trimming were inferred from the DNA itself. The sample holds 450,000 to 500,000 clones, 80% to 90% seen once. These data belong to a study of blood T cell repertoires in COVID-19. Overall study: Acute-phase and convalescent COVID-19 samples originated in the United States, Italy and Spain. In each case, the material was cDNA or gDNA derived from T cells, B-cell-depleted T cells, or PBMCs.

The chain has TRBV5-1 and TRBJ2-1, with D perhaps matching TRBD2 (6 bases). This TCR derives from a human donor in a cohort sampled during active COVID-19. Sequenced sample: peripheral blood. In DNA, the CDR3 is TGCGCCAGCAGCAGCTGGGACTCCAGCTCCTACAATGAGCAGTTCTTC. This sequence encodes CASSSWDSSSYNEQFF.